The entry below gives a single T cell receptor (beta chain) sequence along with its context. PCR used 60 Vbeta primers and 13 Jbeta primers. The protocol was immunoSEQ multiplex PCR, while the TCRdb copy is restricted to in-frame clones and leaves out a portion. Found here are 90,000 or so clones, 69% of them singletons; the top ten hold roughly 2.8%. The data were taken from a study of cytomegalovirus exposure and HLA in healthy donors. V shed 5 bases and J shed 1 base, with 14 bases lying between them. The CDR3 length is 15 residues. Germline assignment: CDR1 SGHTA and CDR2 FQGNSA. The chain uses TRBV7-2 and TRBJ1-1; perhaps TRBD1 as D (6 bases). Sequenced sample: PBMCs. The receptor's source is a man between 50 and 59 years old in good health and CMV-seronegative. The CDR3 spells CASSGRGGWNTEAFF. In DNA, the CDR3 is TGTGCCAGCAGCGGGCGAGGGGGATGGAACACTGAAGCTTTCTTT. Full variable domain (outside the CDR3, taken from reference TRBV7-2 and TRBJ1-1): GAGVSQSPSNKVTEKGKDVELRCDPISGHTALYWYRQSLGQGLEFLIYFQGNSAPDKSGLPSDRFSAERTGGSVSTLTIQRTQQEDSAVYLCASSGRGGWNTEAFFGQGTRLTVV.